These 4 T cell receptor beta chains share one sample of origin, sequenced in a study of T cells of healthy individuals. TCRdb called the 5' RACE reads again in MiXCR, with one record for every CDR3 protein. The sample holds 55,000 to 65,000 distinct CDR3 sequences, 16% seen once. The receptor set was obtained from a human donor in good health.

The table lists this clonotype with many counts. The V call is TRBV5-1, the J call TRBJ2-5; possibly TRBD1 for D (6 bases). Looked up from germline, CDR1 is SGHRS and CDR2 is YFSETQ. V was clipped by 4 bases and J by 5 bases, with 15 bases between them. The CDR3 covers 14 residues. The CDR3 DNA reads as TGCGCCAGCAGCAGTATCCGTGGGGGCGAGACCCAGTACTTC. It specifies CASSSIRGGETQYF. The full variable domain, completed using reference TRBV5-1 and TRBJ2-5, is KAGVTQTPRYLIKTRGQQVTLSCSPISGHRSVSWYQQTPGQGLQFLFEYFSETQRNKGNFPGRFSGRQFSNSRSEMNVSTLELGDSALYLCASSSIRGGETQYFGPGTRLLVL.

There are a few counts of this clonotype. The V call is TRBV2, the J call TRBJ2-2; 8 bases agree with TRBD2. Germline-derived CDR1 and CDR2 are SNHLY and FYNNEI. This CDR3 is built from 14 residues. V was clipped by 9 bases and J by 6 bases; unmatched bases: 9. In DNA, the CDR3 is TGTGCCAGTAGCGGGACTCTCGCACCCGGGGAGCTGTTTTTT. Its translation is CASSGTLAPGELFF.

This clonotype was detected only a few times. The chain is built from TRBV6-4 and TRBJ2-6, with 8 bases that match TRBD1. This CDR3 has 17 residues. In germline, CDR1 is MRHNA, CDR2 SNTAGT. After removal of 4 bases from V and 0 bases from J, the junction contained 5 bases not matched to a gene. The CDR3 nucleotides are TGTGCCAGCAGTGTTGGCAGGGGGCCCTCTGGGGCCAACGTCCTGACTTTC. Its protein is CASSVGRGPSGANVLTF.

The chain carries TRBV9 and TRBJ2-3, with D possibly matching TRBD2 (6 bases). V shed 6 bases and J shed 0 bases, with 17 bases lying between them. This CDR3 contains 16 residues. CDR1 and CDR2 (germline): SGDLS, YYNGEE. Here the CDR3 DNA reads TGTGCCAGCACCTACCGTGGGGGAGGTAGCACAGATACGCAGTATTTT. Translation: CASTYRGGGSTDTQYF.